This T cell receptor beta chain was retrieved from a study of OX40 agonist ivuxolimab in advanced cancers. About this clone itself: Its antigen is still unknown. Germline is not matched at one junction end, which may reflect a read error.

In germline, CDR1 is KGHSH, CDR2 LQKENI. The CDR3 spans 13 residues. Study-wide results and limits: It was not determined which antigens were specifically recognized by the peripheral T cells that had undergone clonal expansion.

Blood sampling was done at baseline, cycle 4 day 1, and cycle 7 day 1. The method was immunoSEQ multiplex PCR; TCRdb's version includes in-frame clones alone and lacks a portion of them. The sample records approximately 39,000 clones, about 87% being singletons. The origin of this receptor is an adult with an advanced solid tumor such as melanoma, head and neck, liver or kidney cancer. Sequences were derived from CD4+ or CD8+ T cells sorted from blood, sampled in a trial of the OX40 agonist ivuxolimab. The chain carries TRBV18 and TRBJ2-3; D is uncertain. The CDR3 sequence is CASSPPSKDTQYF. The CDR3, as DNA: TGTGCCAGCTCACCACCTAGCAAAGATACGCAGTATTTT.